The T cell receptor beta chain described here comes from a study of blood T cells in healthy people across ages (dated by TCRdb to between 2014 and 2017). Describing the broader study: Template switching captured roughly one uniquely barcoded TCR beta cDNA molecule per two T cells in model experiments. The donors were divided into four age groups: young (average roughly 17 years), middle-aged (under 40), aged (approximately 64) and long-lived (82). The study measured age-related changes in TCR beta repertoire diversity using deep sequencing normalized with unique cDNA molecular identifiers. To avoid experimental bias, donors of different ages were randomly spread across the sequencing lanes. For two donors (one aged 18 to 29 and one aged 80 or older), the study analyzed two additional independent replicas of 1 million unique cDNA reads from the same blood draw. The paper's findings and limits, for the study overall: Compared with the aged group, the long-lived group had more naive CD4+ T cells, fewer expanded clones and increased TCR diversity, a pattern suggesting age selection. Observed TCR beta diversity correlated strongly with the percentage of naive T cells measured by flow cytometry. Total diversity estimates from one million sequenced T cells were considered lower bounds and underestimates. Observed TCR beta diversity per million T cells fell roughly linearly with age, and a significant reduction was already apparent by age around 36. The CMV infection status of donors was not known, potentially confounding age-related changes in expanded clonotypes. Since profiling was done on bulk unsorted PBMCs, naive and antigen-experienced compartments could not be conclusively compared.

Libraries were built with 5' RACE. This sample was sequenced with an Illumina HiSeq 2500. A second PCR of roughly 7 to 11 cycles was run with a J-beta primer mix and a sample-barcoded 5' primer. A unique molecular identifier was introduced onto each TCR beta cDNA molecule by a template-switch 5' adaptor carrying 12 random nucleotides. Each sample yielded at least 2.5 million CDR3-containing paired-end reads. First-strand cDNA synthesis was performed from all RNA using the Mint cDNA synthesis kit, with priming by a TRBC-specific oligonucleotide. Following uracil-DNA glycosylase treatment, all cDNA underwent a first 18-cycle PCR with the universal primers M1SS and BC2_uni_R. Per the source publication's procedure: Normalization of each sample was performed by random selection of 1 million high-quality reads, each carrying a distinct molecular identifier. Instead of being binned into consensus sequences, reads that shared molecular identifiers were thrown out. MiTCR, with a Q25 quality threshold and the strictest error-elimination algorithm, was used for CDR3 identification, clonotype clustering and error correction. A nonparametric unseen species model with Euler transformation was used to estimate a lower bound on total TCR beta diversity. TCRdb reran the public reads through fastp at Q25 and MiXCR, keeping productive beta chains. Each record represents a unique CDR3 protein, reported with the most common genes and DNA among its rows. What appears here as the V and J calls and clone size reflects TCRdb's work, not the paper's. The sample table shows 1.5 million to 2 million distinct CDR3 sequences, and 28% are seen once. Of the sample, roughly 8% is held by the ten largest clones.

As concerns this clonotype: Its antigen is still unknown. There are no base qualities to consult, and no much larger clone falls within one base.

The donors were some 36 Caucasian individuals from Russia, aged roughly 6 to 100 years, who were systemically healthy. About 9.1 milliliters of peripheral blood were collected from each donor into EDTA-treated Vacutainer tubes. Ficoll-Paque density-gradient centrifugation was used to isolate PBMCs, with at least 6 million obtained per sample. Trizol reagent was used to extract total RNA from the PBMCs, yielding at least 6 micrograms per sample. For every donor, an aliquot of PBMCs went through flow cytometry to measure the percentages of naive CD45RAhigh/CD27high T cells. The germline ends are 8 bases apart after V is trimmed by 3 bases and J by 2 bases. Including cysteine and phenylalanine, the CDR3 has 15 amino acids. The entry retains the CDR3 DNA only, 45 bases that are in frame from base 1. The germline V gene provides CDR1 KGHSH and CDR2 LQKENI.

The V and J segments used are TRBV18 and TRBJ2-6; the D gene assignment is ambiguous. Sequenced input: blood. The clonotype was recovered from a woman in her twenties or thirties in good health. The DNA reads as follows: TGTGCCAGCTCACCGTCAGTTCCTGGGGCCAACGTCCTGACTTTC. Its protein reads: CASSPSVPGANVLTF.